The present TCR beta chain was sequenced within a study of OX40 agonist ivuxolimab in advanced cancers. The protocol was immunoSEQ multiplex PCR, while the TCRdb copy is restricted to in-frame clones and leaves out a portion. Altogether tens of thousands of clones are present, about 88% being singletons, with the ten largest covering around 15%. Per the germline V gene, CDR1 is SGHDT and CDR2 is YYEEEE. This CDR3 is 13 amino acids long. V was clipped by 1 base and J by 8 bases, with 12 bases between them. The sequencing here drew on CD4+ or CD8+ T cells sorted from blood, taken in a trial of the OX40 agonist ivuxolimab. The sequence derives from an adult with an advanced solid tumor such as melanoma, head and neck, liver or kidney cancer. The V and J genes are TRBV5-6 and TRBJ1-1; D perhaps matches TRBD1 (5 bases). The CDR3 is CASSLPGPGEAFF. CDR3 sequence (DNA): TGTGCCAGCAGCTTGCCAGGCCCAGGGGAAGCTTTCTTT.